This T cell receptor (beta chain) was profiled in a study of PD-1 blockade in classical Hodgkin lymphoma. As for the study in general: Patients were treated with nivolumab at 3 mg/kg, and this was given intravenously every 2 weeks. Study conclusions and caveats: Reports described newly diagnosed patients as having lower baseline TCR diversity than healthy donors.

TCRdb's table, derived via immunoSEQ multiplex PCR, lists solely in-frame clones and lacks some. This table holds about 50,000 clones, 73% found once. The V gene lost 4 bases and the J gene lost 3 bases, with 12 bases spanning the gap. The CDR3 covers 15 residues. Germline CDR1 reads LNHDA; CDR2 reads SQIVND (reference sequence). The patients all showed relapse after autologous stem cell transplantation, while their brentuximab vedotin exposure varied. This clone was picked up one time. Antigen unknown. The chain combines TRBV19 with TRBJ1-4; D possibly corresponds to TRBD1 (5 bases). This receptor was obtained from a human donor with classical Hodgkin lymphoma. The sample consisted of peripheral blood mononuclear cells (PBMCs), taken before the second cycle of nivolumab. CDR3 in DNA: TGTGCCAGTAGTACCGGGGCAGGACCTAATGAAAAACTGTTTTTT. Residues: CASSTGAGPNEKLFF.